This T cell receptor beta chain stems from a study of blood T cell repertoires in COVID-19. The overall study: Acute-phase and convalescent COVID-19 samples originated in the United States, Italy and Spain. PBMCs, B-cell-depleted T cells, or T cells were the source of the cDNA or gDNA that made up the material.

Authors' processing steps: Scientists estimated how many nucleated cells there were by amplifying reference gene primers. Only in-frame clones appear in the TCRdb table, and some are missing; sequencing was by immunoSEQ multiplex PCR. That table supplies the V and J calls and clone size; D and trimming were determined from the DNA. The sample yields roughly 380,000 clones, less than 85% seen once. The ends were cut back, 3 bases at V and 6 bases at J, with 11 bases in the middle. The CDR3 covers 14 residues. Germline-derived CDR1 and CDR2 are SGHTA and FQGTGA. The TCR sequence derives from a woman aged 18-30 years with acute or convalescent COVID-19. Sequencing was performed on peripheral blood. V usage is TRBV7-3 and J usage is TRBJ2-2; TRBD2 might be the D (6 bases). CDR3 protein: CASSFGGPSGELFF. In DNA, the CDR3 is TGTGCCAGCAGCTTCGGAGGGCCGTCCGGGGAGCTGTTTTTT.